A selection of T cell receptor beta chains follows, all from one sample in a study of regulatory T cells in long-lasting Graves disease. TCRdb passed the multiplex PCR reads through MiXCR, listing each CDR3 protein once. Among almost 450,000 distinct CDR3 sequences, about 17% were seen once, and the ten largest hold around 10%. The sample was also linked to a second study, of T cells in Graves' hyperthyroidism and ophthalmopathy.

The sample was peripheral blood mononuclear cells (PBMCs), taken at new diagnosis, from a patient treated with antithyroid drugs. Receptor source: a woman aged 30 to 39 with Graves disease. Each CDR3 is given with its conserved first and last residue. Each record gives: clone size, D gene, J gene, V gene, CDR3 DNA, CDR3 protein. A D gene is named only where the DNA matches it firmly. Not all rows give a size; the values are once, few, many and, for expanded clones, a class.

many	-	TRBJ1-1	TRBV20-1	TGCAGTGCTTCGGGGGACACTGAAGCTTTCTTT	CSASGDTEAFF
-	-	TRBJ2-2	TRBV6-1	TGTGCCAGCAGTCGACAGTTACACCGTTTCACCGGGGAGCTGTTTTTT	CASSRQLHRFTGELFF
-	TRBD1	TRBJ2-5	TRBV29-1	TGCAGCGTTGGACAGGGGGCCCAAGAGACCCAGTACTTC	CSVGQGAQETQYF
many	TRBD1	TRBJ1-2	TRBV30	TGTGCCTGGAGTGTACTTAGGACAGGGTCGACTGGCTACACCTTC	CAWSVLRTGSTGYTF
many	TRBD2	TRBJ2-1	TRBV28	TGTGCCAGCAGTCAGCTAGCGGTATACAATGAGCAGTTCTTC	CASSQLAVYNEQFF
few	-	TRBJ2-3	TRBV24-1	TGTGCCACCAGTGATACTACGACAGTCACGGATACGCAGTATTTT	CATSDTTTVTDTQYF
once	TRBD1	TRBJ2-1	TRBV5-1	TGCGCCAGCAGCGGCGGGACAGGGCTGTACAATGAGCAGTTCTTC	CASSGGTGLYNEQFF
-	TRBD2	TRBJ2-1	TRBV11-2	TGTGCCAGCAGATTAGCGGGGGGGCACAGTGAGCAGTTCTTC	CASRLAGGHSEQFF
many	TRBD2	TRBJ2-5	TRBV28	TGTGCCAGCCGGGAGGGTTGGGGGACTAGCGGGAGGATGGAGACCCAGTACTTC	CASREGWGTSGRMETQYF
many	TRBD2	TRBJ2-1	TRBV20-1	TGCAGTGCCCGCCGGCGACTAGCGGGAGGTGAGCAGTTCTTC	CSARRRLAGGEQFF
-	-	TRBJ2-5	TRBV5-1	TGCGCCAGCAGCTCCATCTACAATAGGCAGATTGCCGAGACCCAGTACTTC	CASSSIYNRQIAETQYF
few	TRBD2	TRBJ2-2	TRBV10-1	TGCGCCAGCAGTGAAGCGGGACTTACCGGGGAGCTGTTTTTT	CASSEAGLTGELFF
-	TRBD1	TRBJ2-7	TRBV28	TGTGCCAGCAGTCCCCTGACGGGACAGGGTTACGAGCAGTACTTC	CASSPLTGQGYEQYF
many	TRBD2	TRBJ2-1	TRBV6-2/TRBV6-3	TGTGCCAGCAGTGCGACTAGCGGGAGCTACAATGAGCAGTTCTTC	CASSATSGSYNEQFF
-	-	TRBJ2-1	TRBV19	TGTGCCACCACGGGGAAGGGATACAATGAGCAGTTCTTC	CATTGKGYNEQFF
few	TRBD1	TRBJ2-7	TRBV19	TGTGCCAGTACACAGGGGGGACACCCGGATCCCTACGAGCAGTACTTC	CASTQGGHPDPYEQYF
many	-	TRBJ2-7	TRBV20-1	TGCAGTGCTCTCAGGCGGATCTACGAGCAGTACTTC	CSALRRIYEQYF
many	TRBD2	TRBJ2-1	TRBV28	TGTGCCAGCAGTTTATCAGCCGGGACTAGCGGGACGCCAGAGCAGTTCTTC	CASSLSAGTSGTPEQFF
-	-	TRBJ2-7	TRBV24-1	TGTGCCACCAGTGATTCCCGGGACGGATTTTACGAGCAGTACTTC	CATSDSRDGFYEQYF
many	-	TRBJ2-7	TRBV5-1	TGCGCCAGCAGCTTGGCCGGGATTGTAAGCGAGCAGTACTTC	CASSLAGIVSEQYF
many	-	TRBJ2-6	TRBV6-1	TGTGCCAGCAGTGAAGGGACAGGACTATTCTCTGGGGCCAACGTCCTGACTTTC	CASSEGTGLFSGANVLTF
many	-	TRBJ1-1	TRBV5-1	TGCGCCAGCAGCTTGTGGGGCGTGAACACTGAAGCTTTCTTT	CASSLWGVNTEAFF
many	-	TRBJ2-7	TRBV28	TGTGCCAGCAGTTTTTCGGTTGGCGAGCAGTACTTC	CASSFSVGEQYF
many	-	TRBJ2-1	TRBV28	TGTGCCAGTAAGGGGTTCTCCTACAATGAGCAGTTCTTC	CASKGFSYNEQFF
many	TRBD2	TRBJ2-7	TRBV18	TGTGCCAGCTCACCCGGAGAGATAGCGGGAGGTTCTTGGTACTTC	CASSPGEIAGGSWYF
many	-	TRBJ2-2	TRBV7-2	TGTGCCAGCAGCTGGGGTGGCGAGGCCGGGGAGCTGTTTTTT	CASSWGGEAGELFF
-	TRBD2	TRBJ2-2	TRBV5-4	TGTGCCAGCAGCCCCCCAGGACTAGCGGGTATGGGAGCCGGGGAGCTGTTTTTT	CASSPPGLAGMGAGELFF
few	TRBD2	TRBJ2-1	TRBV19	TGTGCCAGTAGTCCGGGAGGTCAATACAATGAGCAGTTCTTC	CASSPGGQYNEQFF